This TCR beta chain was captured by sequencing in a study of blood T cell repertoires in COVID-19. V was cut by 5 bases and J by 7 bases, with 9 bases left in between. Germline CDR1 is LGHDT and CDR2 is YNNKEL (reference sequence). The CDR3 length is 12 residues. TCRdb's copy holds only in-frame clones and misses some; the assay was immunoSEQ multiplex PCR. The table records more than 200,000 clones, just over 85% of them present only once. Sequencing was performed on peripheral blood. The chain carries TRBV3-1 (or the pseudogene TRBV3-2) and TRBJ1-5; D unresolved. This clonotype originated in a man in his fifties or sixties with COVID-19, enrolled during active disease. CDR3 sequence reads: CASSLHGQPQHF. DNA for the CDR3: TGTGCCAGCAGCTTACACGGGCAGCCCCAGCATTTT.